This T cell receptor (beta chain) was retrieved from a study of OX40 agonist ivuxolimab in advanced cancers. Study-level background: Participants could have had prior anti-PD-1, anti-PD-L1 or anti-CTLA-4 therapy, and around 40% had some. Study-level results: More expanded clones were found, on average, in CD8+ than in CD4+ T cells.

Comment on this clone: Its antigen is not known.

The germline CDR1 and CDR2 sequences are MDHEN and SYDVKM. The CDR3 totals 15 residues. The ends were cut back, 5 bases at V and 2 bases at J, with 16 bases in the middle. Autoimmune disease history or systemic immunosuppression disqualified patients. Clones were read by immunoSEQ multiplex PCR, and TCRdb kept only the in-frame ones, dropping some. The profile shows tens of thousands of clones, roughly 86% of them singletons. The source of this sequence is an adult with an advanced solid tumor such as melanoma, head and neck, liver or kidney cancer. The V call is TRBV28, the J call TRBJ2-7; tentatively, D is TRBD2 (5 bases). Source: CD4+ or CD8+ T cells sorted from blood, taken in a trial of the OX40 agonist ivuxolimab. The DNA for the CDR3 is TGTGCCAGCAGTGGAGGTATTCCTTATACCTACGAGCAGTACTTC. Protein product: CASSGGIPYTYEQYF.